This TCR beta chain was captured in a study of spatial heterogeneity in lung cancer. Across the whole study: The correlation between TCR transcript counts in tumor regions and a T cell module score from matched bulk RNA-seq was strong. Study-wide points: Counts of expanded intratumoral alpha and beta TCRs tracked tumor mutation counts.

This clonotype came up many times. Its antigen is not identified. Being off target in a library aimed at alpha chains, this beta chain has a size of little meaning. Time point meaning: sample taken at primary tumor resection. TCRdb reanalysed the 5' RACE reads using MiXCR and keeps one entry per CDR3 protein. Altogether fewer than 15,000 distinct CDR3 sequences are present, 4.5% to 7% being singletons, with the ten largest covering 8.5% to 14%. Sequencing was performed on lung tumor tissue, taken at surgery. The TCR comes from a female donor with early-stage non-small cell lung cancer.

The CDR3: CASSVVGQGSYNEQFF. The CDR3 coding sequence is TGTGCCAGCAGCGTAGTGGGACAGGGCTCCTACAATGAGCAGTTCTTC. This rearrangement joins TRBV9 to TRBJ2-1, with 9 bases that match TRBD1. V gave up 0 bases and J gave up 0 bases; unmatched junction bases: 1. The CDR3 runs 16 residues. Germline-derived CDR1 and CDR2 are SGDLS and YYNGEE. The full variable domain, completed using reference TRBV9 and TRBJ2-1, is DSGVTQTPKHLITATGQRVTLRCSPRSGDLSVYWYQQSLDQGLQFLIQYYNGEERAKGNILERFSAQQFPDLHSELNLSSLELGDSALYFCASSVVGQGSYNEQFFGPGTRLTVL.